These T cell receptor beta chains were read from a single sample in a study of T-cell reconstitution after alpha-beta-depleted transplantation in children. TCRdb redid the calling of the PCR reads with MiXCR, one entry per CDR3 protein. The table includes some 350,000 distinct CDR3 sequences, roughly 16% detected once. Sample: PBMCs, mostly from graft donor cells, taken 360 days after TCRalphabeta/CD19-depleted stem cell transplant. Receptors were obtained from a male patient aged 2 to 10 who had a stem cell transplant for acute lymphoblastic leukemia, so the T cells may come from the graft donor. The CDR3 runs from the conserved cysteine through the conserved F or W.

V,J,CDR3
TRBV20-1,TRBJ2-2,CSARRSGELFF
TRBV4-2,TRBJ2-7,CASSQGNRGNGEQYF
TRBV20-1,TRBJ1-5,CSATRDNRNQPQHF
TRBV29-1,TRBJ1-2,CSVDKGYGYTF
TRBV19,TRBJ2-1,CASSITLLAGTSSYNEQFF
TRBV28,TRBJ2-1,CASSASGLNEQFF
TRBV11-2,TRBJ2-2,CASSLVASGNTGELFF
TRBV4-1,TRBJ1-4,CASSLRRVSGEEKLFF
TRBV5-1,TRBJ2-7,CASSWMTGTYEQYF
TRBV18,TRBJ2-7,CASSSRQVVYEQYF
TRBV29-1,TRBJ1-3,CSARQGFGNTIYF
TRBV4-3,TRBJ2-1,CASSQSGGSEQFF
TRBV5-1,TRBJ2-1,CASSLQGHRDPNEQFF
TRBV9,TRBJ1-2,CASSAPGGYGYTF
TRBV3-1,TRBJ2-5,CASSQEPIQETQYF
TRBV7-9,TRBJ1-4,CASSFRATNEKLFF
TRBV5-1,TRBJ2-1,CASSLDRLVTYNEQFF
TRBV20-1,TRBJ1-5,CSARQGEQPQHF
TRBV24-1,TRBJ2-6,CATSSGYGTGANVLTF
TRBV5-1,TRBJ2-5,CASSLETSGRAKETQYF
TRBV5-4,TRBJ2-6,CASSLALSGLPLGANVLTF
TRBV3-1,TRBJ2-1,CASSQRGRSTIEQFF
TRBV25-1,TRBJ2-3,CAVDSPSTDTQYF
TRBV3-1,TRBJ2-1,CASSQGPEKNEQFF
TRBV13,TRBJ2-3,CASSSSGSNTDTQYF
TRBV7-8,TRBJ2-7,CASSLGTSADEQYF
TRBV30,TRBJ2-7,CACGDDNYEQYF
TRBV5-1,TRBJ2-1,CASSLTGGYEQFF
TRBV5-1,TRBJ2-7,CASSYEGTGYEQYF
TRBV6-5,TRBJ2-1,CASSLSSGGYEQFF
TRBV20-1,TRBJ2-2,CSARRGHGELFF
TRBV28,TRBJ1-1,CASSVYRSFNTEAFF
TRBV12-3/TRBV12-4,TRBJ2-7,CASSPGTGIFGQYF
TRBV6-1,TRBJ2-2,CASSRRTVPNTGELFF
TRBV4-3,TRBJ2-1,CASSQLLAGSSYNEQFF
TRBV10-3,TRBJ2-1,CAIRVREGLGNEQFF
TRBV11-2,TRBJ2-5,CASSFVIGGTETQYF
TRBV7-2,TRBJ2-7,CASSLVEGNEQYF
TRBV5-4,TRBJ2-7,CASSPGLSLNYEQYF
TRBV10-3,TRBJ2-1,CAISISVSYNEQFF
TRBV7-2,TRBJ2-3,CASSLGHRGMVTDTQYF
TRBV4-3,TRBJ1-1,CASSQEWENTEAFF
TRBV6-5,TRBJ2-7,CASSYSSQRESYEQYF
TRBV5-6,TRBJ2-7,CASSQAGGHVEQYF
TRBV5-1,TRBJ2-7,CASSLVLGEVYEQYF
TRBV24-1,TRBJ2-1,CATSVTSGSDEQFF
TRBV6-2/TRBV6-3,TRBJ2-1,CASSWGPEQFF
TRBV7-2,TRBJ1-6,CASRTTGPSPLHF
TRBV21-1,TRBJ2-5,CASSKGDLAGRRGETQYF
TRBV5-1,TRBJ2-1,CASSSTLAYYNEQFF
TRBV20-1,TRBJ2-7,CSARWDRSSYEQYF
TRBV24-1,TRBJ2-3,CATSDFCVRLRDTCTDTQYF